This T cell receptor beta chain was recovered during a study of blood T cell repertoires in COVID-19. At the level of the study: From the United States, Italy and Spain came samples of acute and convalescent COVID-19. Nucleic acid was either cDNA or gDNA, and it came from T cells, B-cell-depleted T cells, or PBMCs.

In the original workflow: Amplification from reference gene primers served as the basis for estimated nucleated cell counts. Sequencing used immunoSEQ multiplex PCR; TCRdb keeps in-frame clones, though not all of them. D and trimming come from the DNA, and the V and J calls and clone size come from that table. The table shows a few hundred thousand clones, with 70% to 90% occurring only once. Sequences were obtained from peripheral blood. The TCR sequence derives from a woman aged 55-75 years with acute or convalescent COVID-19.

The DNA of the CDR3 is TGTGCCAGCAGTCGAGGTCGGACTGAAGCTTTCTTT. Residues: CASSRGRTEAFF. V gene TRBV28 combines with J gene TRBJ1-1; D is uncertain. The CDR3 runs to 12 residues. Germline V gives CDR1 MDHEN, CDR2 SYDVKM. Trimming removed 5 bases from V and 5 bases from J, with 9 bases in between.